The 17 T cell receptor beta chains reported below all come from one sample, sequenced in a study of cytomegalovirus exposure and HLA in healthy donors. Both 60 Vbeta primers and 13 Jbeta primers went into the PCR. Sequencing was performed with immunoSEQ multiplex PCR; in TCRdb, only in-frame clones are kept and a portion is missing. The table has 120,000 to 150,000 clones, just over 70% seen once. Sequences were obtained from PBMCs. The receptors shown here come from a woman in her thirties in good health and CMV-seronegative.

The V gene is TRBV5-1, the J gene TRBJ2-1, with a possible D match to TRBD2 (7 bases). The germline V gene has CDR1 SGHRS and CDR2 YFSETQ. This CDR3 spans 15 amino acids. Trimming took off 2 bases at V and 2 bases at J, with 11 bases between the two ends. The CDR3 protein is CASSFRGATYNEQFF. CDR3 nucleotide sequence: TGCGCCAGCAGCTTTCGGGGGGCCACCTACAATGAGCAGTTCTTC.

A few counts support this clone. CDR3 residues: CASSPTSGTSESYEQYV. In DNA form, the CDR3 reads TGTGCCAGCAGTCCTACCTCAGGGACTAGCGAATCCTACGAGCAGTACGTC. The J gene is TRBJ2-7, the V gene TRBV7-2, with 10 bases that match TRBD2. V was pared by 6 bases and J by 1 base, with 12 bases of the junction left unmatched. CDR3 length: 17 residues. Germline V gene data show CDR1 as SGHTA and CDR2 as FQGNSA.

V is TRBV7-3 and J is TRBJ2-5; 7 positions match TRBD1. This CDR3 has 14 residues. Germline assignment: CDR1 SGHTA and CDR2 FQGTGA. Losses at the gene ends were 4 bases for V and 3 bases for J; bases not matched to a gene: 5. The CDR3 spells CASSSGTAKETQYF. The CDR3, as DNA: TGTGCCAGCAGCTCAGGGACAGCTAAAGAGACCCAGTACTTC.

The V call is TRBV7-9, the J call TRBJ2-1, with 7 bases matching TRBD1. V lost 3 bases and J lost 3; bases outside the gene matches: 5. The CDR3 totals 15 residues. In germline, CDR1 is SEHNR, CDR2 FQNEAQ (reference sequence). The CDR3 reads CASSFPGTDYNEQFF. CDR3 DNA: TGTGCCAGCAGCTTCCCCGGGACAGACTACAATGAGCAGTTCTTC.

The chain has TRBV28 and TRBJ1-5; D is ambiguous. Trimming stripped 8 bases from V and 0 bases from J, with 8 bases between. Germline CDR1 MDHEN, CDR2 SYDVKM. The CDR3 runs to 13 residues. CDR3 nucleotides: TGTGCCAGCGACCGGGATAGCAATCAGCCCCAGCATTTT. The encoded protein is CASDRDSNQPQHF.

The DNA of the CDR3 is TGTGCCAGCAGCAAATCACAGGGACAGGATATCTCTGGAAACACCATATATTTT. Protein: CASSKSQGQDISGNTIYF. The chain is built from TRBV21-1 and TRBJ1-3; the table's D call of TRBD1 was not tested on the DNA. TRBV21-1 is a pseudogene segment. The CDR3 length is 18 residues.

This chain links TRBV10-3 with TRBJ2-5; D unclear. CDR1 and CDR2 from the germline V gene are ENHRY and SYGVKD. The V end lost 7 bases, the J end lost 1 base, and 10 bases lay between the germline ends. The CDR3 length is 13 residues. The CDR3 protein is CAITDSSQETQYF. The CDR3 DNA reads TGTGCCATCACCGACTCCTCCCAAGAGACCCAGTACTTC.

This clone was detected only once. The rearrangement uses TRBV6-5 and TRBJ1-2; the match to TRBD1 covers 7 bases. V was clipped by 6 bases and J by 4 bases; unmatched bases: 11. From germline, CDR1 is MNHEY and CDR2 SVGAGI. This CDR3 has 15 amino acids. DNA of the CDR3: TGTGCCAGCAGATCATCCGGGACAGCGCTCTATGGCTACACCTTC. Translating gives CASRSSGTALYGYTF.

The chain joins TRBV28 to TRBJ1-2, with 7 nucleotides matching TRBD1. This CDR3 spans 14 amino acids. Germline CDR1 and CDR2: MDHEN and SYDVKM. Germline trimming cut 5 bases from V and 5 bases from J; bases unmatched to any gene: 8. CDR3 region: CASSTRTGAYGYTF. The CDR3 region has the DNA TGTGCCAGCAGTACCCGCACAGGGGCGTATGGCTACACCTTC.

The CDR3 bases are TGTGCCAGCAGCTTATCTTGGGGGACAGGGAACAATGAGCAGTTCTTC. Amino acids: CASSLSWGTGNNEQFF. The rearrangement links TRBV7-2 to TRBJ2-1; 9 bases align to TRBD1. Germline CDR1 SGHTA, CDR2 FQGNSA. The CDR3 length is 16 residues. Trimming took 2 bases from V and 5 from J; bases not matched to a gene: 7. The full variable domain, completed using reference TRBV7-2 and TRBJ2-1, is GAGVSQSPSNKVTEKGKDVELRCDPISGHTALYWYRQSLGQGLEFLIYFQGNSAPDKSGLPSDRFSAERTGGSVSTLTIQRTQQEDSAVYLCASSLSWGTGNNEQFFGPGTRLTVL.

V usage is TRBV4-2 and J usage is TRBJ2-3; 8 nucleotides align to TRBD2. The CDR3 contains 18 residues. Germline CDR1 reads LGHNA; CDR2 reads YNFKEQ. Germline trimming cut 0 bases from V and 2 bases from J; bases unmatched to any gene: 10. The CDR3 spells CASSQDLVSGATTDTQYF. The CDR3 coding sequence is TGTGCCAGCAGCCAAGATCTCGTTAGCGGGGCCACCACAGATACGCAGTATTTT.

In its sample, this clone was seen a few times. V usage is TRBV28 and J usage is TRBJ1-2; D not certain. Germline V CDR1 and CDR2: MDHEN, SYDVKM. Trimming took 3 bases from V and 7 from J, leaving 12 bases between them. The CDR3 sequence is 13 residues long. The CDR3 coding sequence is TGTGCCAGCAGTTTTACGGTTTACCGTGGCTACACCTTC. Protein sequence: CASSFTVYRGYTF.

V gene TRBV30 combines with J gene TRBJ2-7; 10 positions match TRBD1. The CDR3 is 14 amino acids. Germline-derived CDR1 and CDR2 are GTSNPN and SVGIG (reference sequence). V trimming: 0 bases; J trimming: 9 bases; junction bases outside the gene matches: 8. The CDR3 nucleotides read TGTGCCTGGAGTGTTCGGGACAGGGGTGTTTGGCAGTACTTC. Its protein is CAWSVRDRGVWQYF.

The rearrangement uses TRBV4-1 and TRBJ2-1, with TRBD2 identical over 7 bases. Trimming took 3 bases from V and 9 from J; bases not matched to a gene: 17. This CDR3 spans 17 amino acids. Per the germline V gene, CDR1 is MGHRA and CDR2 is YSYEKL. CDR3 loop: CASSHIARTRLPREQFF. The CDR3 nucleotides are TGCGCCAGCAGCCATATAGCCAGGACTAGGCTCCCCCGTGAGCAGTTCTTC.

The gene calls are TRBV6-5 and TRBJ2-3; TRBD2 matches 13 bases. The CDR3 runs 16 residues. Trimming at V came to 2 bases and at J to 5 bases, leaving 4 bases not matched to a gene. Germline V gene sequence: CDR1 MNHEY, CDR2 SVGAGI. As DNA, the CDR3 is TGTGCCAGCAGTTACGGGACTAGCGGGATCGGAGATACGCAGTATTTT. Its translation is CASSYGTSGIGDTQYF.

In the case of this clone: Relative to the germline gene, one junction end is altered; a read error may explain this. CDR3 loop: CASSLVGDRQETQYF. The DNA of the CDR3 is TGTGCTAGCAGCTTAGTGGGGGACAGACAAGAGACCCAGTACTTC. This chain uses TRBV7-7 with TRBJ2-5; TRBD1 aligns across 7 bases. Germline values: CDR1 SSHAT, CDR2 FNYEAQ (reference sequence). CDR3 size: 15 residues.

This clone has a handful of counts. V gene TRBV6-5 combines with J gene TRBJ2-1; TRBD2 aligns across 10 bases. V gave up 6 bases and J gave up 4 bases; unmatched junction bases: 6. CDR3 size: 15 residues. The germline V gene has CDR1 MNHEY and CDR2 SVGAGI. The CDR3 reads CASRRTSGVYNEQFF. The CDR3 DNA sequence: TGTGCCAGCAGGAGGACTAGCGGAGTTTACAATGAGCAGTTCTTC.